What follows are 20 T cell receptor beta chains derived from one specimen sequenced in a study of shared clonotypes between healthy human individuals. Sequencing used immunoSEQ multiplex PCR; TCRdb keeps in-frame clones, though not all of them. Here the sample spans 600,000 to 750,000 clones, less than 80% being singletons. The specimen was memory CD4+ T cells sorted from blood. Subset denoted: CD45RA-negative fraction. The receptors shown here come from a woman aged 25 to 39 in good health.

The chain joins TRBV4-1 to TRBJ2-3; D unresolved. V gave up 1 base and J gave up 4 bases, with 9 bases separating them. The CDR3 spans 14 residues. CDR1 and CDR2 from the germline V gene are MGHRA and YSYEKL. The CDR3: CASSQAIDADTQYF. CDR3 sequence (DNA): TGCGCCAGCAGCCAAGCTATCGACGCAGATACGCAGTATTTT.

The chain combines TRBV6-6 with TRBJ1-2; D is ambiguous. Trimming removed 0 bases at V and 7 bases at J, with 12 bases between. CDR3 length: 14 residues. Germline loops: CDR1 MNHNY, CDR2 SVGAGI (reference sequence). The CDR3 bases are TGTGCCAGCAGTTACTCTGGAGGGCCGGGTGGCTACACCTTC. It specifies CASSYSGGPGGYTF.

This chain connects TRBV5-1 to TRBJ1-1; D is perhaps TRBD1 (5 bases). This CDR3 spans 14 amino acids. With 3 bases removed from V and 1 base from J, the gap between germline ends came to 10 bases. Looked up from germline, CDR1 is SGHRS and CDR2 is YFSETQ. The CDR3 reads CASSWGRTNTEAFF. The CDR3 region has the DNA TGCGCCAGCAGCTGGGGACGGACGAACACTGAAGCTTTCTTT.

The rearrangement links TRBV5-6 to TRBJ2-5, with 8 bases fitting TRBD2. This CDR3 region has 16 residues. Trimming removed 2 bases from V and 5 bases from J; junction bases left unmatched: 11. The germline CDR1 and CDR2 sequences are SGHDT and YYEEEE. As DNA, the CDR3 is TGTGCCAGCAGCTTTGGAGGCGGGAGGTTTTCCGAGACCCAGTACTTC. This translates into CASSFGGGRFSETQYF.

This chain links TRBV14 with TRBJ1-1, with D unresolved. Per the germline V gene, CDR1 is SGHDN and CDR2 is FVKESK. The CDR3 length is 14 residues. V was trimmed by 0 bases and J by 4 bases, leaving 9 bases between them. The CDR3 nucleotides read TGTGCCAGCAGCCAAGAATGGTGGGGCACTGAAGCTTTCTTT. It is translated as CASSQEWWGTEAFF.

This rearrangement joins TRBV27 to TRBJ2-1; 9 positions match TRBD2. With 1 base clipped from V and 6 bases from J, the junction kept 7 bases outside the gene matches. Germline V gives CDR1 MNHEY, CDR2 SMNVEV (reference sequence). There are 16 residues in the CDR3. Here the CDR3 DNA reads TGTGCCAGCAGTTTATTGGAAGGCGGGAGGGGCAATGAGCAGTTCTTC. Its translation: CASSLLEGGRGNEQFF.

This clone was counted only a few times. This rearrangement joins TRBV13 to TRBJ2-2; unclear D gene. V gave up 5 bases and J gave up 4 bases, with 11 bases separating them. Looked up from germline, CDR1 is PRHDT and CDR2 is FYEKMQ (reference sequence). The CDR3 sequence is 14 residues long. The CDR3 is CASSAIAGTGELFF. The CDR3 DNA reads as TGTGCCAGCAGCGCAATAGCTGGCACCGGGGAGCTGTTTTTT.

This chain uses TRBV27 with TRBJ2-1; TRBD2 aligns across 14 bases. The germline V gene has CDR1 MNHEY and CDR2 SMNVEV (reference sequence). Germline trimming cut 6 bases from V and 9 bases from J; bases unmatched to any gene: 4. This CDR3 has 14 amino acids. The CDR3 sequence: CASSGLAGGGEQFF. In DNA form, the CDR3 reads TGTGCCAGCAGCGGACTAGCGGGAGGTGGTGAGCAGTTCTTC.

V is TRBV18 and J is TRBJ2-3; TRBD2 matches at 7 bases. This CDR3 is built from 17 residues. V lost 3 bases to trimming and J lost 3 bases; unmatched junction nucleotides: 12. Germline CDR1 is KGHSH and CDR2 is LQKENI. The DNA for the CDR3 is TGTGCCAGCTCACCTACGAGAGGGGCTAGCGGAACAGATACGCAGTATTTT. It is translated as CASSPTRGASGTDTQYF.

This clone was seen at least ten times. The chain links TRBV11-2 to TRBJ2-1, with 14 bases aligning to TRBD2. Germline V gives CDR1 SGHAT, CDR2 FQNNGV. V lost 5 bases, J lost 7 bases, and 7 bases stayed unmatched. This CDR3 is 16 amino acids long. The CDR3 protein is CASSPAGLAGVNEQFF. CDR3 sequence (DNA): TGTGCCAGCAGCCCTGCGGGACTAGCGGGAGTTAATGAGCAGTTCTTC.

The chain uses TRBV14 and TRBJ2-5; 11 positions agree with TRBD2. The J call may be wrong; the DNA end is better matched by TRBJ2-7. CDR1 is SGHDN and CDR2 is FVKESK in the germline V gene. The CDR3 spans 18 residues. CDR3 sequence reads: CASSQDASGRLTSYEQYF. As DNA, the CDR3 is TGTGCCAGCAGCCAAGATGCTAGCGGGAGGCTAACCTCCTACGAGCAGTACTTC.

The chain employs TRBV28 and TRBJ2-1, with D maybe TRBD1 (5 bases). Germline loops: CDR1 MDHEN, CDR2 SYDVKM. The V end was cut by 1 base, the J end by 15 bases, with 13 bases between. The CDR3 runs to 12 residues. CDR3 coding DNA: TGTGCCAGCAGTTTATTGGGGCAGGGAATGTTCTTC. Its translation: CASSLLGQGMFF. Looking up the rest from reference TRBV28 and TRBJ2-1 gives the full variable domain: DVKVTQSSRYLVKRTGEKVFLECVQDMDHENMFWYRQDPGLGLRLIYFSYDVKMKEKGDIPEGYSVSREKKERFSLILESASTNQTSMYLCASSLLGQGMFFGPGTRLTVL.

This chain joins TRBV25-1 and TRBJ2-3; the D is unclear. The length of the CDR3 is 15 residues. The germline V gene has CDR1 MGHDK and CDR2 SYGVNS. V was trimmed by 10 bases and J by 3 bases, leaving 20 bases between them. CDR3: CATSNTGANTDTQYF. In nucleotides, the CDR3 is TGTGCCACCTCCAATACCGGCGCCAATACAGATACGCAGTATTTT.

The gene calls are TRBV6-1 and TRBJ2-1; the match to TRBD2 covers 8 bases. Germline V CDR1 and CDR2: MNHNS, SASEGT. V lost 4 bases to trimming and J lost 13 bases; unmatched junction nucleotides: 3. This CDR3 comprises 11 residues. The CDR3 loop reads CASSALADQFF. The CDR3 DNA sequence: TGTGCCAGCAGTGCACTAGCGGACCAGTTCTTC.

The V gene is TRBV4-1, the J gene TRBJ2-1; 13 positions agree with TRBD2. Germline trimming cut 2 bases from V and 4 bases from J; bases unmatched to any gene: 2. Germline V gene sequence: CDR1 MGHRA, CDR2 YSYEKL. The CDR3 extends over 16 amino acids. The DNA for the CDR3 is TGCGCCAGCAGCCAAACTAGCGGGAGGGCGTACAATGAGCAGTTCTTC. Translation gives CASSQTSGRAYNEQFF.

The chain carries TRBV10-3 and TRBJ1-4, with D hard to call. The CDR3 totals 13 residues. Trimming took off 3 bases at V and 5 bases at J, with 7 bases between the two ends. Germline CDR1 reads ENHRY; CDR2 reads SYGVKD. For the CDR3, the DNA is TGTGCCATCAGTGACAGTCCCAATGAAAAACTGTTTTTT. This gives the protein CAISDSPNEKLFF.

In DNA, the CDR3 is TGTGCCAGCAGCATGCCGGACAGGGGGGGAGTTAACTATGGCTACACCTTC. Amino acid sequence: CASSMPDRGGVNYGYTF. The V and J genes are TRBV5-4 and TRBJ1-2; 10 nucleotides align to TRBD1. Per germline, CDR1 SGHNT and CDR2 YYREEE (reference sequence). V lost 4 bases to trimming and J lost 1 base; unmatched junction nucleotides: 10. The CDR3 sequence is 17 residues long.

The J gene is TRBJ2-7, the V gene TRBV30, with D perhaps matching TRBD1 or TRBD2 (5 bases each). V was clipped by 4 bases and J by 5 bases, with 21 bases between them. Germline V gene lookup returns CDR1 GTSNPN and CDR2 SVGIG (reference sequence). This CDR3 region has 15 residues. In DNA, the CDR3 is TGTGCCTGGACCACACTGAGGGGAAGGGAAAACGAGCAGTACTTC. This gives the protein CAWTTLRGRENEQYF. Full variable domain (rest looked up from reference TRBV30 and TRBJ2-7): SQTIHQWPATLVQPVGSPLSLECTVEGTSNPNLYWYRQAAGRGLQLLFYSVGIGQISSEVPQNLSASRPQDRQFILSSKKLLLSDSGFYLCAWTTLRGRENEQYFGPGTRLTVT.

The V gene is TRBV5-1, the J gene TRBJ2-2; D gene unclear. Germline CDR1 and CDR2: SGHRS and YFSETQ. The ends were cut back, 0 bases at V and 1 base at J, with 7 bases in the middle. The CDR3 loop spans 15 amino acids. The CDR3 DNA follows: TGCGCCAGCAGCTTGGAACCAGTGAACACCGGGGAGCTGTTTTTT. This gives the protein CASSLEPVNTGELFF.

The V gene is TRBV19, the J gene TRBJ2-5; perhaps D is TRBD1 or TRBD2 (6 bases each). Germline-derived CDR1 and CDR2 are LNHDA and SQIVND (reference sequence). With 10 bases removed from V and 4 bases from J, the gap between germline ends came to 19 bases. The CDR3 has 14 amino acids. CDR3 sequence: CATGGGEGGETQYF. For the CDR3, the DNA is TGTGCCACCGGGGGTGGCGAAGGGGGAGAGACCCAGTACTTC.